A selection of T cell receptor beta chains follows, all from one sample in a study of cytomegalovirus exposure and HLA in healthy donors. Clones were read by immunoSEQ multiplex PCR, and TCRdb kept only the in-frame ones, dropping some. The sample shows tens of thousands of clones, roughly 80% of them seen only once. Sequences were obtained from PBMCs. The source of these receptors is a man aged 25-40 years in good health and CMV-seronegative. Each CDR3 is given with its conserved first and last residue. Each record gives: V gene, D gene, J gene, clone size, CDR3 protein, CDR3 DNA. The D gene is left open where the match is weak. Clone size is stated in some rows and not others, as once, few, many or a class when expanded.

TRBV6-1	TRBD2	TRBJ2-3	-	CASSATSGGADTQYF	TGTGCCAGCAGTGCGACTAGCGGGGGGGCAGATACGCAGTATTTT
TRBV19	-	TRBJ1-2	-	CASSIPAGFRNYGYTF	TGTGCCAGTAGTATTCCTGCGGGCTTTAGGAACTATGGCTACACCTTC
TRBV11-1	TRBD2	TRBJ2-3	-	CASSAASGGGDTQYF	TGTGCCAGCAGCGCGGCTAGCGGGGGGGGAGATACGCAGTATTTT
TRBV30	-	TRBJ1-1	once	CAWGVALNTEAFF	TGTGCCTGGGGTGTGGCCTTGAACACTGAAGCTTTCTTT
TRBV4-2	TRBD2	TRBJ2-5	few	CASSQDGTSGSKTQYF	TGTGCCAGCAGCCAAGATGGCACTAGCGGGAGTAAGACCCAGTACTTC
TRBV5-6	-	TRBJ2-5	-	CASSQYLRPQETQYF	TGTGCCAGCAGCCAATATCTCAGGCCCCAAGAGACCCAGTACTTC
TRBV7-2	-	TRBJ2-3	-	CASSLLGNADTQYF	TGTGCCAGCAGCTTACTCGGGAACGCAGATACGCAGTATTTT
TRBV28	TRBD1	TRBJ2-1	-	CASAPGPRQGFNEQFF	TGTGCCAGCGCCCCTGGGCCGAGACAGGGTTTCAATGAGCAGTTCTTC
TRBV7-9	TRBD1	TRBJ2-2	-	CASSRGTGNTGELFF	TGTGCCAGCAGCCGCGGGACAGGGAACACCGGGGAGCTGTTTTTT
TRBV6-5	TRBD1	TRBJ2-5	once	CASSTQGARETQYF	TGTGCCAGCAGTACACAGGGGGCGAGGGAGACCCAGTACTTC
TRBV11-2	-	TRBJ2-7	-	CASNLRGVSYEQYF	TGTGCCAGCAACCTCCGGGGAGTTTCCTACGAGCAGTACTTC
TRBV4-3	-	TRBJ2-3	-	CASSQEQLRTQYF	TGCGCCAGCAGCCAAGAACAGCTCAGAACGCAGTATTTT
TRBV7-2	-	TRBJ2-5	-	CASRSPSGQETQYF	TGTGCCAGCAGATCCCCCTCGGGCCAAGAGACCCAGTACTTC
TRBV29-1	TRBD2	TRBJ2-1	-	CSVESRSGGDEQFF	TGCAGCGTTGAGTCAAGGTCTGGGGGGGATGAGCAGTTCTTC
TRBV6-5	-	TRBJ1-1	-	CASSYVLGGTEAFF	TGTGCCAGCAGTTACGTCCTCGGGGGAACTGAAGCTTTCTTT
TRBV5-1	TRBD2	TRBJ2-1	-	CASSSKAGGPYNEQFF	TGCGCCAGCAGCTCGAAAGCGGGGGGCCCCTACAATGAGCAGTTCTTC
TRBV10-3	TRBD1	TRBJ1-5	-	CAASPNRGHQPQHF	TGTGCCGCCTCCCCCAACAGGGGGCATCAGCCCCAGCATTTT
TRBV7-8	TRBD1	TRBJ1-3	-	CASSPGTGRRRNTIYF	TGTGCCAGCAGCCCCGGGACAGGGAGGCGGAGAAACACCATATATTTT
TRBV7-2	-	TRBJ2-2	once	CASSLMDMNTGELFF	TGTGCCAGCAGCTTGATGGACATGAACACCGGGGAGCTGTTTTTT
TRBV11-3	-	TRBJ2-5	-	CASSSGQKYETQYF	TGTGCCAGCAGCTCCGGACAGAAGTATGAGACCCAGTACTTC
TRBV5-1	TRBD2	TRBJ2-3	-	CASSLVGGRAGSTDTQYF	TGCGCCAGCAGCTTGGTTGGCGGGAGGGCTGGGAGCACAGATACGCAGTATTTT
TRBV6-6	TRBD1	TRBJ1-2	once	CASRGQGDYGYTF	TGTGCCAGCAGGGGACAGGGGGACTATGGCTACACCTTC
TRBV29-1	TRBD1	TRBJ2-7	-	CSVLGQGFSNEQYF	TGCAGCGTTTTGGGACAGGGGTTTAGCAACGAGCAGTACTTC
TRBV6-5	-	TRBJ1-5	-	CASSYDNNQPQHF	TGTGCCAGCAGTTACGACAATAATCAGCCCCAGCATTTT
TRBV19	TRBD1	TRBJ1-5	once	CASSIWTGPDQPQHF	TGTGCCAGTAGTATTTGGACAGGTCCAGATCAGCCCCAGCATTTT
TRBV7-3	TRBD1	TRBJ2-7	few	CASSSTGSSYEQYF	TGTGCCAGCAGCTCGACAGGGAGCTCCTACGAGCAGTACTTC
TRBV19	-	TRBJ2-2	-	CASRSGRIGELFF	TGTGCCAGTAGGTCGGGGAGGATCGGGGAGCTGTTTTTT
TRBV15	-	TRBJ2-3	-	CATSWDKETDTQYF	TGTGCCACCAGCTGGGACAAGGAGACAGATACGCAGTATTTT
TRBV10-3	-	TRBJ2-7	-	CAISGEQRDRFYEQYF	TGTGCCATCAGTGGAGAACAGCGGGACAGGTTTTATGAGCAGTACTTC
TRBV5-1	TRBD1	TRBJ1-2	-	CASAMQGQGAYGYTF	TGCGCCAGCGCCATGCAGGGACAGGGTGCCTATGGCTACACCTTC
TRBV9	-	TRBJ1-6	-	CASSVVDTNSPLHF	TGTGCCAGCAGCGTAGTGGACACAAATTCACCCCTCCACTTT
TRBV9	TRBD1	TRBJ1-2	once	CASSVVGQGDGYTF	TGTGCCAGCAGCGTAGTAGGACAGGGCGATGGCTACACCTTC
TRBV7-3	-	TRBJ1-2	once	CASSLENRVGYTF	TGTGCCAGCAGCTTGGAGAACAGGGTAGGCTACACCTTC
TRBV9	-	TRBJ1-5	-	CASSVYSNQPQHF	TGTGCCAGCAGCGTGTATAGCAATCAGCCCCAGCATTTT
TRBV4-3	TRBD1	TRBJ2-7	-	CASSQDQPRQGGPYEQYF	TGCGCCAGCAGCCAAGATCAACCCCGACAGGGGGGCCCCTACGAGCAGTACTTC
TRBV5-1	-	TRBJ2-1	-	CASSPQGAALMGNEQFF	TGCGCCAGCAGCCCCCAGGGTGCCGCCCTAATGGGGAATGAGCAGTTCTTC
TRBV29-1	TRBD1	TRBJ2-3	-	CSVEGQGTDTQYF	TGCAGCGTTGAGGGACAGGGCACAGATACGCAGTATTTT
TRBV28	TRBD2	TRBJ2-2	-	CASSGGGRNTGELFF	TGTGCCAGCAGCGGGGGGGGCAGGAACACCGGGGAGCTGTTTTTT
TRBV13	TRBD2	TRBJ2-5	-	CASSFRPSGTEETQYF	TGTGCCAGCAGCTTTCGGCCTAGCGGGACTGAAGAGACCCAGTACTTC
TRBV4-2	TRBD2	TRBJ2-3	-	CASSQEGLAGGNTDTQYF	TGTGCCAGCAGCCAAGAGGGACTAGCGGGGGGGAACACAGATACGCAGTATTTT
TRBV7-9	-	TRBJ2-5	-	CASSPTRWRAETQYF	TGTGCCAGCAGCCCGACCCGGTGGAGGGCGGAGACCCAGTACTTC
TRBV11-2	-	TRBJ2-7	-	CASSRPRSYEQYF	TGTGCCAGCAGCCGCCCGCGCTCCTACGAGCAGTACTTC
TRBV27	TRBD1	TRBJ1-2	-	CASSFVGQGALISGYTF	TGTGCCAGCAGTTTCGTTGGACAGGGGGCGCTTATCTCTGGCTACACCTTC
TRBV4-1	TRBD2	TRBJ2-1	-	CASSLRTSGSTSYNEQFF	TGCGCCAGCAGCCTTCGGACTAGCGGCTCAACCTCCTACAATGAGCAGTTCTTC
TRBV6-5	TRBD1	TRBJ2-7	few	CASSYLGQPYEQYF	TGTGCCAGCAGTTACCTGGGACAGCCCTACGAGCAGTACTTC
TRBV4-3	TRBD1	TRBJ1-1	-	CASSLTVDRALDTEAFF	TGCGCCAGCAGCCTTACCGTGGACAGGGCCTTAGACACTGAAGCTTTCTTT